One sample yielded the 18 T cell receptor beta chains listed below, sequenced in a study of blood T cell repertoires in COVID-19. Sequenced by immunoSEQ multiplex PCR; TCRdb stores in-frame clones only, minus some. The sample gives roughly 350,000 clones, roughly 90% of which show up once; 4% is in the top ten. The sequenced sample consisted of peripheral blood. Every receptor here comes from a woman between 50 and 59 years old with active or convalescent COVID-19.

CDR3 sequence reads: CASSLREVGETQYF. The CDR3 nucleotides are TGTGCCAGCAGCTTACGGGAGGTCGGAGAGACCCAGTACTTC. The chain joins TRBV7-9 to TRBJ2-5; 7 nucleotides align to TRBD2. CDR3 size: 14 residues. The V gene's germline CDR1 is SEHNR and CDR2 FQNEAQ (reference sequence). V lost 2 bases, J lost 4 bases, and 4 bases stayed unmatched. Drawing the rest from reference TRBV7-9 and TRBJ2-5, the complete variable domain is DTGVSQNPRHKITKRGQNVTFRCDPISEHNRLYWYRQTLGQGPEFLTYFQNEAQLEKSRLLSDRFSAERPKGSFSTLEIQRTEQGDSAMYLCASSLREVGETQYFGPGTRLLVL.

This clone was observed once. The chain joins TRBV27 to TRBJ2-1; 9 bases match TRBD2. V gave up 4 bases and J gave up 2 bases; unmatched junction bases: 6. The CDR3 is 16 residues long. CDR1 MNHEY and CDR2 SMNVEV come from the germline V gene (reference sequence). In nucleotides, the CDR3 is TGTGCCAGCAGTTGGGTGGCGGGAGGGCCCTACAATGAGCAGTTCTTC. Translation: CASSWVAGGPYNEQFF.

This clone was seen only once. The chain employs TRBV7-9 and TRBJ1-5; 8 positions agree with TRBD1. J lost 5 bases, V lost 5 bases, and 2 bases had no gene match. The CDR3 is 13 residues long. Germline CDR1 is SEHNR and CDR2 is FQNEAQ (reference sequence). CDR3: CASSTGGYQPQHF. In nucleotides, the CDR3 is TGTGCCAGCAGCACAGGGGGTTATCAGCCCCAGCATTTT.

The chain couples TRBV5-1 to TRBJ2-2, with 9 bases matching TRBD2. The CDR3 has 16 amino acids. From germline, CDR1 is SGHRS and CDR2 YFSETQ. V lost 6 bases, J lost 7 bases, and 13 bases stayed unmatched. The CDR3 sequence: CASTQVGGRALGELFF. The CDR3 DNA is TGCGCCAGCACCCAGGTTGGCGGGAGGGCCCTCGGGGAGCTGTTTTTT.

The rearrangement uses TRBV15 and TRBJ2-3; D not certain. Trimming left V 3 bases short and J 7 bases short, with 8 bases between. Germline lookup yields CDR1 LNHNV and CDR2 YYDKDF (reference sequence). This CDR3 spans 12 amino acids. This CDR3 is CATSRNTNTQYF. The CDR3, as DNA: TGTGCCACCAGCAGGAACACGAATACGCAGTATTTT.

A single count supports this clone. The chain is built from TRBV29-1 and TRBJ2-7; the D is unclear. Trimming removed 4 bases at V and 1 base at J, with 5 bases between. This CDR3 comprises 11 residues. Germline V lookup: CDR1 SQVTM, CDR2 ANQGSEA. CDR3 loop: CSVAGSYEQYF. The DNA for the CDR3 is TGCAGCGTTGCAGGTTCCTACGAGCAGTACTTC.

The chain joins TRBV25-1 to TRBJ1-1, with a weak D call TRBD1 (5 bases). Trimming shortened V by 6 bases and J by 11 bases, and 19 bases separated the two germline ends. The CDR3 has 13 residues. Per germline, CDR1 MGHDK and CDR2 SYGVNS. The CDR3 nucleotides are TGTGCCAGCAGGGATGAGGGGACTCCGGTCGCTTTCTTT. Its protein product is CASRDEGTPVAFF.

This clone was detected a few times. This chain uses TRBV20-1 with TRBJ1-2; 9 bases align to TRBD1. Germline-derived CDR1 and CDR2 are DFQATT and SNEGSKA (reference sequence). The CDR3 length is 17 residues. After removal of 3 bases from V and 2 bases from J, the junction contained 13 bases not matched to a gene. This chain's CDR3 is CSASRQGQGLINYGYTF. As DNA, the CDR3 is TGCAGTGCTAGTCGTCAGGGACAGGGACTTATCAACTATGGCTACACCTTC.

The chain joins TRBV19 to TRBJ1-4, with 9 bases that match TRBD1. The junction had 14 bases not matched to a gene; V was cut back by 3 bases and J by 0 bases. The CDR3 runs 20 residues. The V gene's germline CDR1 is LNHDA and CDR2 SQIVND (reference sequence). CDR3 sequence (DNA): TGTGCCAGTAGTATCACGTGGGTATCGACAGGGGGTGCAACTAATGAAAAACTGTTTTTT. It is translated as CASSITWVSTGGATNEKLFF.

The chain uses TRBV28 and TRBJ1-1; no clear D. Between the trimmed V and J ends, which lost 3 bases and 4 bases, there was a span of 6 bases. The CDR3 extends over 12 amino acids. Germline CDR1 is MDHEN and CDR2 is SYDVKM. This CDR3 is CASSFRSTEAFF. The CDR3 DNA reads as TGTGCCAGCAGTTTCCGCAGCACTGAAGCTTTCTTT.

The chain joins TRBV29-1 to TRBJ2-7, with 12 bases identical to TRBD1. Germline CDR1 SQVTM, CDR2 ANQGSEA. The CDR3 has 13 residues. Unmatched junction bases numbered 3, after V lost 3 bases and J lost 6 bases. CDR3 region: CSVDGTGGSEQYF. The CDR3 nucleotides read TGCAGCGTTGACGGGACAGGGGGCTCCGAGCAGTACTTC.

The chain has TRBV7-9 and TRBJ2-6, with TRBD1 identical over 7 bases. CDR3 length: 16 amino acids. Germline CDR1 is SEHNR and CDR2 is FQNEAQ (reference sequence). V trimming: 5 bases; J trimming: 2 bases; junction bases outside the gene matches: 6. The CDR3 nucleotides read TGTGCCAGCAGCATACCCCAGGGGGCTGGGGCCAACGTCCTGACTTTC. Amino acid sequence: CASSIPQGAGANVLTF. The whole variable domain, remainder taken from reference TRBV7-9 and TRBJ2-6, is DTGVSQNPRHKITKRGQNVTFRCDPISEHNRLYWYRQTLGQGPEFLTYFQNEAQLEKSRLLSDRFSAERPKGSFSTLEIQRTEQGDSAMYLCASSIPQGAGANVLTFGAGSRLTVL.

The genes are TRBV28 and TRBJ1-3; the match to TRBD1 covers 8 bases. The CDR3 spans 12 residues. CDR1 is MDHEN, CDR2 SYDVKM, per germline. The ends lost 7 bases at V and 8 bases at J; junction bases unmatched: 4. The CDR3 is CASTGQGHTIYF. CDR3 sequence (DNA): TGTGCCAGCACCGGACAGGGACACACCATATATTTT.

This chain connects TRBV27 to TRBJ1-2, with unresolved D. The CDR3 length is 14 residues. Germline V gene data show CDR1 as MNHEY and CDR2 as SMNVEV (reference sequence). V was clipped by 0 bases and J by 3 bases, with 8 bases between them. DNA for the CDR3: TGTGCCAGCAGTTTATCGCGGGGAGACTATGGCTACACCTTC. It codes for CASSLSRGDYGYTF.

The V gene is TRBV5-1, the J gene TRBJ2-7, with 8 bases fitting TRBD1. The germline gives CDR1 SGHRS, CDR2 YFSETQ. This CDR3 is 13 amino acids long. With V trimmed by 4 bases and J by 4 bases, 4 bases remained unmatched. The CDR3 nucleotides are TGCGCCAGCAGCGGGACAGGCGCGTACGAGCAGTACTTC. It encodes CASSGTGAYEQYF.

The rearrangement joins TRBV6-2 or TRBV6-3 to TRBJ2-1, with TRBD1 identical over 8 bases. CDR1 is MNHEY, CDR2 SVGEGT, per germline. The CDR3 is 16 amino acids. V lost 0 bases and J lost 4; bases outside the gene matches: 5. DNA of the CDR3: TGTGCCAGCAGTTACTCGGGACAGGATCCTTACAATGAGCAGTTCTTC. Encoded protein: CASSYSGQDPYNEQFF.

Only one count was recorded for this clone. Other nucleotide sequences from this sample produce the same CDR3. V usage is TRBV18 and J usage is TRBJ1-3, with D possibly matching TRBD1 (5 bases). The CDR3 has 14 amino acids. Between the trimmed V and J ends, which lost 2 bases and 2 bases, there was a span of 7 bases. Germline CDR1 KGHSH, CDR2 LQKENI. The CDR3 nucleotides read TGTGCCAGCTCACCAGGGACTGCTGGAAACACCATATATTTT. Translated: CASSPGTAGNTIYF.

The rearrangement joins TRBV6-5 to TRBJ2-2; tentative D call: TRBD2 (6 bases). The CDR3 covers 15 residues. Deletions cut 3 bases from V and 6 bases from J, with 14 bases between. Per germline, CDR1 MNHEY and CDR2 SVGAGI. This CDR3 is CASSYFGGAPGELFF. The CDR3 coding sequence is TGTGCCAGCAGTTATTTCGGGGGAGCTCCCGGGGAGCTGTTTTTT.